This TCR beta chain came from a study of T cells after yellow fever vaccination. The wider study: Fractions of limited cellularity were prepared by means of SMART-Seq v4 Ultra Low Input. Study results and limitations: Weaker in magnitude, the secondary response showed a faster peak on day 5 versus 15.

A few counts support this clonotype. What it binds is not known. Between the trimmed V and J ends, which lost 5 bases and 4 bases, there was a span of 15 bases. The CDR3 is 15 amino acids. The germline CDR1 and CDR2 sequences are SEHNR and FQNEAQ (reference sequence). TCRdb redid the calling of the 5' RACE reads with MiXCR, one entry per CDR3 protein. This table has 300,000 to 400,000 distinct CDR3 sequences, roughly 8.7% appearing once. The specimen was PBMCs, collected on the day of the first yellow fever vaccination. This receptor was identified in a man aged 18 to 30 who received the YFV17D yellow fever vaccine. The chain combines TRBV7-9 with TRBJ2-1; D is possibly TRBD2 (6 bases). The CDR3 region is CASSPIRGSYNEQFF. The DNA for the CDR3 is TGTGCCAGCAGCCCAATCCGGGGGTCTTACAATGAGCAGTTCTTC.